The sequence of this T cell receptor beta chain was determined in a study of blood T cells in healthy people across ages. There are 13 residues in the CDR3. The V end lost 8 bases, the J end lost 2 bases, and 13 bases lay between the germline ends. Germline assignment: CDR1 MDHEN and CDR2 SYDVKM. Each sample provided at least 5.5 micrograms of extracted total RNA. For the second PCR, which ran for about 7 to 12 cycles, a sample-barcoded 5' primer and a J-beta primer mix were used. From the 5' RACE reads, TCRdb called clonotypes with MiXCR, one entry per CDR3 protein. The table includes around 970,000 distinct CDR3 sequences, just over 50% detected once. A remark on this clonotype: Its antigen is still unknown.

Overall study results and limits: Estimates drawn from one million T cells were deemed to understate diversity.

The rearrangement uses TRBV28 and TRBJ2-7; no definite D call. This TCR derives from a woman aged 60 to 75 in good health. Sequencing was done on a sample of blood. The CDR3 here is CASRFGRPYEQYF. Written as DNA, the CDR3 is TGTGCCAGCCGGTTCGGGCGACCCTACGAGCAGTACTTC. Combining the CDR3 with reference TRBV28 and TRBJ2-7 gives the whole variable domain DVKVTQSSRYLVKRTGEKVFLECVQDMDHENMFWYRQDPGLGLRLIYFSYDVKMKEKGDIPEGYSVSREKKERFSLILESASTNQTSMYLCASRFGRPYEQYFGPGTRLTVT.